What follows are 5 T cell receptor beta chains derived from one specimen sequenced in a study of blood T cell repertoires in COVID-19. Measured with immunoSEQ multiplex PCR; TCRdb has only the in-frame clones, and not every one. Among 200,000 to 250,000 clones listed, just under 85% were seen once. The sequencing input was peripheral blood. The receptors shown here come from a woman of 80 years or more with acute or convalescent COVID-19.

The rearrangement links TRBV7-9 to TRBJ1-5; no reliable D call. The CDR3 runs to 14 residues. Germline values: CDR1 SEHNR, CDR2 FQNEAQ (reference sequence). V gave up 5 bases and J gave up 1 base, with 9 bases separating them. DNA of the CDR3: TGTGCCAGCAGCCCCGGGGTGAGCAATCAGCCCCAGCATTTT. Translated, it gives CASSPGVSNQPQHF.

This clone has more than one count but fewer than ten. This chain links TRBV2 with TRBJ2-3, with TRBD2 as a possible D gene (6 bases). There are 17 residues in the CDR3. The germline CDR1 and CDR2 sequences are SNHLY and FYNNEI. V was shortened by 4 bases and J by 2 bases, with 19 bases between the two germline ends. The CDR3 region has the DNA TGTGCCAGCAGTGTGGTTCGGGGGAGAGTCCACACAGATACGCAGTATTTT. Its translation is CASSVVRGRVHTDTQYF. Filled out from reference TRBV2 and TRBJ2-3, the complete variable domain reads EPEVTQTPSHQVTQMGQEVILRCVPISNHLYFYWYRQILGQKVEFLVSFYNNEISEKSEIFDDQFSVERPDGSNFTLKIRSTKLEDSAMYFCASSVVRGRVHTDTQYFGPGTRLTVL.

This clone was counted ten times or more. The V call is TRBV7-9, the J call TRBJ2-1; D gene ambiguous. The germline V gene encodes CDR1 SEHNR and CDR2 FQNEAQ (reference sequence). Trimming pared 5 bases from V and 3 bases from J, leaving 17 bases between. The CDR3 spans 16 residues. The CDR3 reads CASSHRSSTVYNEQFF. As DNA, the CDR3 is TGTGCCAGCAGCCATCGGAGTAGCACCGTCTACAATGAGCAGTTCTTC.

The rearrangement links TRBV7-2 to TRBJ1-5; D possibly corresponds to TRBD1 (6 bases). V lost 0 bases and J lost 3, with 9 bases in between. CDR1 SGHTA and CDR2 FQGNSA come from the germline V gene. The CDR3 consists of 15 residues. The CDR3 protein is CASSLAGQINQPQHF. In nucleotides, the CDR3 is TGTGCCAGCAGCTTAGCCGGACAGATCAATCAGCCCCAGCATTTT.

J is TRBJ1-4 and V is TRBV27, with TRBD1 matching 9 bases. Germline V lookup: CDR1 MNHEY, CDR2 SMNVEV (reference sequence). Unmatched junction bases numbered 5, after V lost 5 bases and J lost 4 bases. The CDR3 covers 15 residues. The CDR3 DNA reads TGTGCCAGCAGTCCTAGGACAGGGGTTAATGAAAAACTGTTTTTT. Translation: CASSPRTGVNEKLFF.